This TCR beta chain was documented in a study of neurological immune-mediated disorders. Whole-study results and caveats: Multiple sclerosis, the disease with the least TCR clonal expansion, fell below healthy controls, whereas HTLV-1-associated myelopathy showed the most.

Ten or more counts support this clonotype. Its target is unknown. MiXCR was run by TCRdb on the 5' RACE reads, yielding one entry per CDR3 protein. This sample yields about 31,000 distinct CDR3 sequences, of which roughly 3.7% are seen a single time; roughly 23% belongs to the top ten. The germline CDR1 and CDR2 sequences are MGHRA and YSYEKL. Trimming took 1 base from V and 7 from J; bases not matched to a gene: 9. The CDR3 covers 17 residues. Sequenced sample: CD4+ T cells from blood. This chain joins TRBV4-1 and TRBJ2-2, with TRBD2 matching 10 bases. The TCR sequence derives from a woman between 35 and 50 years old in good health. DNA of the CDR3: TGCGCCAGCAGCCAAGCCAGCGGGGGGGCTTCTGGCGGGGAGCTGTTTTTT. Residues: CASSQASGGASGGELFF.